This section outlines one T cell receptor (beta chain) sequence together with its context. This clonotype was detected a few times. What this receptor recognizes is not known. No base-level quality is on record; no much larger clone is a single base apart. This sample was taken from a study of T-cell reconstitution after alpha-beta-depleted transplantation in children (dated by TCRdb to 2016 to 2018). Regarding the complete study: The study quantitatively tracked T-cell immune reconstitution after TCRalphabeta/CD19-depleted allogeneic hematopoietic cell transplantation in children using TCR repertoire profiling. Beyond this particular receptor, the publication reports: In some patients, the high TCRbeta diversity seen at day 60 was put down to recipient T cells and intrathymic progenitors that had survived conditioning. The apparently early alphabetaT-cell count recovery about two months after transplant was reportedly dependent on only several hundred rapidly expanded clones derived from non-depleted graft cells. Hyperexpanded clone frequencies declined over subsequent months; after one year, T-cell counts and TCRbeta diversity were mostly attributed to newly produced T cells.

The CDR3 sequence holds 13 residues, the cysteine and phenylalanine included. Only the CDR3 region is kept as DNA, spanning 39 bases read in frame from base 1. According to the germline V gene (reference sequence), CDR1 reads SEHNR and CDR2 reads FQNEAQ. V loses 5 bases at its end and J loses 5 bases; junction bases beyond the gene matches: 5. Libraries came from PCR. Sequencing instrument: Illumina HiSeq 2500. Molecular barcoding was employed in the preparation of TCR libraries, with unique molecular identifiers being used to normalize TCRbeta repertoire quantification. The raw public data were reprocessed by TCRdb itself: fastp quality trimming at Q25, MiXCR clonotype calling, in-frame beta chains only. Rows with one shared CDR3 protein collapse into an entry with the most common genes and DNA. The sample table shows about 1,000,000 distinct CDR3 sequences, and less than 30% are seen once. Of the sample, 28% is held by the ten largest clones.

The treatment or condition label, as the study defines it: allogeneic hematopoietic cell transplantation with graft depleted of TCRalphabeta T cells and CD19 B cells. Transplant recipients were children who received TCRalphabeta/CD19-depleted allogeneic hematopoietic cell grafts. The sequence came from a boy under two years old who had a stem cell transplant for SCID, so the T cells may come from the graft donor. The chain was built from TRBV7-9 and TRBJ2-5; 7 nucleotides in the junction match TRBD2. The sequenced sample was PBMCs, mostly from graft donor cells, obtained 360 days after TCRalphabeta/CD19-depleted stem cell transplant. This receptor carries the CDR3 CASSTSSGETQYF. Read as DNA, the sequence is TGTGCCAGCAGCACTAGTAGCGGGGAGACCCAGTACTTC.